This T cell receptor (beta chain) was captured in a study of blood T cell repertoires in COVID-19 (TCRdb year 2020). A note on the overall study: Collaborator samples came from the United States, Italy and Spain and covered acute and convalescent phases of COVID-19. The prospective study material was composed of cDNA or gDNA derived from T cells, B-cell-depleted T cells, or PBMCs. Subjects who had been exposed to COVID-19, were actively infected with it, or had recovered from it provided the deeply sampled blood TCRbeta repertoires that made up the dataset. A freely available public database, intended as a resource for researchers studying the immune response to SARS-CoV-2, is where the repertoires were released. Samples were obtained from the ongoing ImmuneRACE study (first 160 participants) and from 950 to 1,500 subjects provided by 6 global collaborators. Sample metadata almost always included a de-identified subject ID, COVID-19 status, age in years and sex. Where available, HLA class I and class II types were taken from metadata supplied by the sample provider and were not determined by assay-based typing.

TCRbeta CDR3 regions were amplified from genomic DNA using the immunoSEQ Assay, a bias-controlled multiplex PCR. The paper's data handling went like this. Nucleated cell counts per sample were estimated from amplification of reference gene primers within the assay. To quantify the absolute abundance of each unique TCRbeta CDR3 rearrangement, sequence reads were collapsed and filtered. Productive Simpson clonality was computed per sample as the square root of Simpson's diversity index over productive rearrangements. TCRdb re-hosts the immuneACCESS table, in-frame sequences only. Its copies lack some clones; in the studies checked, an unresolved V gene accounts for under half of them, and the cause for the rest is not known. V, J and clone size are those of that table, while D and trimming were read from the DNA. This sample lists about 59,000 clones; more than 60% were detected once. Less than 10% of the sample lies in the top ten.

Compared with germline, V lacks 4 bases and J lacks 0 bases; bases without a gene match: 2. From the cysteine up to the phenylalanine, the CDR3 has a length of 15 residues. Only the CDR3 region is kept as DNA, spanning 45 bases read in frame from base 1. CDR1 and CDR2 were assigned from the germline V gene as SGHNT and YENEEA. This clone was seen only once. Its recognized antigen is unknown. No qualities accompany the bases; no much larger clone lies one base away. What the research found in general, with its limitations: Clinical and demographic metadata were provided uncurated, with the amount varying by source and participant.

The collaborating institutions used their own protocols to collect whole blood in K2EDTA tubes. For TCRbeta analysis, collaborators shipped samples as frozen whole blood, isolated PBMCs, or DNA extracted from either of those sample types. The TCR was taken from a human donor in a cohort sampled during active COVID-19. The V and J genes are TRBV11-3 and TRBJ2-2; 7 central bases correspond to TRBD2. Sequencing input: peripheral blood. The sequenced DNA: TGTGCCAGCAGCTCAGCGGGGACGAACACCGGGGAGCTGTTTTTT. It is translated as CASSSAGTNTGELFF.